This is a list of T cell receptor beta chains from one sample in a study of CD8 T cells in ankylosing spondylitis. TCRdb ran MiXCR on the 5' RACE reads and lists one entry per CDR3 protein. Of 450,000 or so distinct CDR3 sequences listed, 25% to 30% were seen once; the top ten hold about 0.89%. Input material: blood, either unsorted or a sorted T cell fraction (not recorded which). The receptors were sampled from a male donor with ankylosing spondylitis. CDR3s include the opening cysteine and the closing phenylalanine or tryptophan. The D gene is left open where the match is weak. Clone size is given for some rows only: seen once, a few or many times, or a class if the clone is expanded.

CDR3 | DNA | size | D | J | V
CASSYPQGHYGYTF | TGTGCCAGCAGCTACCCACAGGGGCATTATGGCTACACCTTC | . | TRBD1 | TRBJ1-2 | TRBV7-9
CASSQGDRDDSPLHF | TGTGCCAGCAGCCAAGGGGACAGGGATGATTCACCCCTCCACTTT | many | TRBD1 | TRBJ1-6 | TRBV3-1
CASSLGNQHGSNQPQHF | TGCGCCAGCAGCTTGGGAAACCAACATGGTAGCAATCAGCCCCAGCATTTT | few | . | TRBJ1-5 | TRBV5-1
CATYTGNQQETQYF | TGCGCCACTTATACAGGGAACCAACAAGAGACCCAGTACTTC | . | . | TRBJ2-5 | TRBV5-1
CASSLTLTLNTEAFF | TGTGCCAGCAGTTTAACCTTGACACTGAACACTGAAGCTTTCTTT | . | . | TRBJ1-1 | TRBV28
CSAGVPGGSDTQYF | TGCAGTGCCGGGGTTCCGGGAGGATCTGATACGCAGTATTTT | . | TRBD2 | TRBJ2-3 | TRBV20-1
CASSLSGRTSSDTQYF | TGCGCCAGCAGCTTGTCAGGGAGGACTAGCTCCGATACGCAGTATTTT | . | TRBD2 | TRBJ2-3 | TRBV5-1
CASSQGRGGQFF | TGTGCCAGCAGCCAAGGCAGGGGTGGGCAGTTCTTC | . | . | TRBJ2-1 | TRBV3-1
CASSLMGLGNQPQHF | TGTGCCAGCAGCCTGATGGGTCTAGGCAATCAGCCCCAGCATTTT | . | . | TRBJ1-5 | TRBV5-6
CASSLLNGYEQYF | TGTGCCAGCAGCTTACTTAACGGCTACGAGCAGTACTTC | few | . | TRBJ2-7 | TRBV7-2
CSAVTTGDQPQHF | TGCAGCGCGGTGACCACGGGAGATCAGCCCCAGCATTTT | . | . | TRBJ1-5 | TRBV29-1
CATSDPGGGSYNEQFF | TGTGCCACCAGTGATCCCGGAGGAGGGTCCTACAATGAGCAGTTCTTC | . | . | TRBJ2-1 | TRBV24-1
CASRTREGTDTQYF | TGTGCCAGCCGGACTAGGGAGGGCACAGATACGCAGTATTTT | . | TRBD2 | TRBJ2-3 | TRBV6-1
CASSQGSATNEKLFF | TGTGCCAGCAGCCAAGGGTCTGCAACTAATGAAAAACTGTTTTTT | . | . | TRBJ1-4 | TRBV3-1
CSVVRGGYEQYF | TGCAGCGTTGTTCGGGGCGGTTACGAGCAGTACTTC | . | . | TRBJ2-7 | TRBV29-1
CASSLVPREPGELFF | TGTGCCAGCAGCTTAGTTCCAAGGGAACCCGGGGAGCTGTTTTTT | few | . | TRBJ2-2 | TRBV7-7
CASSLVMFAGQANTEAFF | TGCGCCAGCAGCTTGGTTATGTTTGCGGGACAGGCCAACACTGAAGCTTTCTTT | . | TRBD1 | TRBJ1-1 | TRBV5-1
CASSSRGDTEAFF | TGTGCCAGCAGTTCCAGGGGGGACACTGAAGCTTTCTTT | many | TRBD1 | TRBJ1-1 | TRBV12-3/TRBV12-4
CASSLARNRGSSYNEQFF | TGTGCCAGCAGCCTCGCCAGAAACAGGGGGAGCTCCTACAATGAGCAGTTCTTC | . | TRBD1 | TRBJ2-1 | TRBV11-2
CASSPDRTVNTEAFF | TGCGCCAGCAGCCCGGACAGGACGGTGAACACTGAAGCTTTCTTT | . | TRBD1 | TRBJ1-1 | TRBV5-1
CSVIRTGGSGETQYF | TGCAGCGTGATTCGGACAGGGGGCTCGGGAGAGACCCAGTACTTC | many | TRBD1 | TRBJ2-5 | TRBV29-1
CASSYPGQQETQYF | TGTGCCAGCAGTTATCCGGGACAGCAAGAGACCCAGTACTTC | . | TRBD1 | TRBJ2-5 | TRBV5-5
CATSSLGLAGERVYEQYF | TGTGCCACCAGCAGTCTAGGACTAGCGGGCGAGAGGGTCTACGAGCAGTACTTC | . | TRBD2 | TRBJ2-7 | TRBV15
CASSRQGLGGEQFF | TGTGCCAGCTCTCGACAGGGGCTTGGTGGTGAGCAGTTCTTC | . | TRBD1 | TRBJ2-1 | TRBV18